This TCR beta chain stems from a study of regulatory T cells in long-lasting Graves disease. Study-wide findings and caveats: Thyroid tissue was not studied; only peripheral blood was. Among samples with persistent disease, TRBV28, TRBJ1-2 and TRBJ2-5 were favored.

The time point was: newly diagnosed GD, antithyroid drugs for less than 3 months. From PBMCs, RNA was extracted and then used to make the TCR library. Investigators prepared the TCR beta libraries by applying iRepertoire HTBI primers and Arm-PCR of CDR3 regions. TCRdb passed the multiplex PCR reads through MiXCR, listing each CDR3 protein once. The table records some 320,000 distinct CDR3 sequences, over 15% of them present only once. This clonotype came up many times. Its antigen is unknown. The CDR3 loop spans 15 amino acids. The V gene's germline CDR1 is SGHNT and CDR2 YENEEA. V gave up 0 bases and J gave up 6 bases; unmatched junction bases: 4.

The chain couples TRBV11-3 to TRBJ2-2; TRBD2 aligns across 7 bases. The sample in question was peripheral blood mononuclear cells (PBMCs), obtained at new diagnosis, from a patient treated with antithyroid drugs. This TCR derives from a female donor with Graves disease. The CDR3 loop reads CASSLERERSGELFF. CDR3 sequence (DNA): TGTGCCAGCAGCTTAGAGCGGGAGAGGTCCGGGGAGCTGTTTTTT. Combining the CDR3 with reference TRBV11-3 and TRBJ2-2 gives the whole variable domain EAGVVQSPRYKIIEKKQPVAFWCNPISGHNTLYWYLQNLGQGPELLIRYENEEAVDDSQLPKDRFSAERLKGVDSTLKIQPAELGDSAVYLCASSLERERSGELFFGEGSRLTVL.